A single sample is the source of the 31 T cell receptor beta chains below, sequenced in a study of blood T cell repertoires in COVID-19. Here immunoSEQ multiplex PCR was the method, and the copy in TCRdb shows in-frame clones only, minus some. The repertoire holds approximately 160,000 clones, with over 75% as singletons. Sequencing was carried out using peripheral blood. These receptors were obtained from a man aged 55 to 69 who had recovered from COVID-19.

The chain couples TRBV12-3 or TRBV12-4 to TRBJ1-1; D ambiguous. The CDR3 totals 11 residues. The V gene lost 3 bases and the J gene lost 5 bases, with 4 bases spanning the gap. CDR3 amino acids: CASSFSTEAFF. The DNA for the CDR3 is TGTGCCAGCAGTTTTAGTACTGAAGCTTTCTTT.

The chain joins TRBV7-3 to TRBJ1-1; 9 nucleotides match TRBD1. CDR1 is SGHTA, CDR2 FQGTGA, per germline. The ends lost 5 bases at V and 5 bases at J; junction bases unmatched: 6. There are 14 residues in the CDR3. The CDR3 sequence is CASSTMGQGTEAFF. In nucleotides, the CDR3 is TGTGCCAGCAGCACGATGGGACAGGGAACTGAAGCTTTCTTT.

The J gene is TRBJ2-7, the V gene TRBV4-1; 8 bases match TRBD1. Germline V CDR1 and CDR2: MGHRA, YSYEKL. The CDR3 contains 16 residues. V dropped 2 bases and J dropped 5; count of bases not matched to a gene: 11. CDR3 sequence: CASSQLGRGLIDEQYF. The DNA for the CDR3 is TGCGCCAGCAGCCAATTGGGCAGGGGGCTGATAGACGAGCAGTACTTC.

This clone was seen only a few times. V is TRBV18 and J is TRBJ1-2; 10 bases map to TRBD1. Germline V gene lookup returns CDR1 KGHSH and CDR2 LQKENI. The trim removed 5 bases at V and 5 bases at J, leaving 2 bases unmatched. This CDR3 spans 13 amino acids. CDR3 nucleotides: TGTGCCAGCTCAGAGGACAGGGGGTATGGCTACACCTTC. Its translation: CASSEDRGYGYTF.

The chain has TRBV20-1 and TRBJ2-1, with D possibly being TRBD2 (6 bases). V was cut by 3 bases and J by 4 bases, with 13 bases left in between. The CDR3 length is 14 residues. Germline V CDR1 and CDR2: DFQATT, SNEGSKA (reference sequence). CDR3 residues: CSASRAGFYNEQFF. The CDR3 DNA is TGCAGTGCTAGTCGCGCGGGGTTTTACAATGAGCAGTTCTTC.

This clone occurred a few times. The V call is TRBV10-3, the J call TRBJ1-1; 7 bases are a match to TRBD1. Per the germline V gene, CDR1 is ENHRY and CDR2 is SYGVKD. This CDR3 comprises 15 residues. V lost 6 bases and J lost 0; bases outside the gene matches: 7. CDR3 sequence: CAISMGQPMNTEAFF. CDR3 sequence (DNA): TGTGCCATCAGCATGGGACAGCCCATGAACACTGAAGCTTTCTTT.

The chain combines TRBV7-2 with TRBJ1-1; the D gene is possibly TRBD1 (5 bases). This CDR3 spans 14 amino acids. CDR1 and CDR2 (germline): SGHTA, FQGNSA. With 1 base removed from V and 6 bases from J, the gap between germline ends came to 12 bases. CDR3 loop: CASSLGGGWSEAFF. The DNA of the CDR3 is TGTGCCAGCAGCTTAGGGGGGGGTTGGTCTGAAGCTTTCTTT. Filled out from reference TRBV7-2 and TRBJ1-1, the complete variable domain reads GAGVSQSPSNKVTEKGKDVELRCDPISGHTALYWYRQSLGQGLEFLIYFQGNSAPDKSGLPSDRFSAERTGGSVSTLTIQRTQQEDSAVYLCASSLGGGWSEAFFGQGTRLTVV.

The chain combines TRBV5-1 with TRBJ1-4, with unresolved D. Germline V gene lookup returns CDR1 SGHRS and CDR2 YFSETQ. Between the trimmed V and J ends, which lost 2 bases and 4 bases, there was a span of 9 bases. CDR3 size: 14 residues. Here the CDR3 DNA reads TGCGCCAGCAGCTTTGGAGCCAATAATGAAAAACTGTTTTTT. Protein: CASSFGANNEKLFF. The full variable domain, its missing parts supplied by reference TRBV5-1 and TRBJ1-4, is KAGVTQTPRYLIKTRGQQVTLSCSPISGHRSVSWYQQTPGQGLQFLFEYFSETQRNKGNFPGRFSGRQFSNSRSEMNVSTLELGDSALYLCASSFGANNEKLFFGSGTQLSVL.

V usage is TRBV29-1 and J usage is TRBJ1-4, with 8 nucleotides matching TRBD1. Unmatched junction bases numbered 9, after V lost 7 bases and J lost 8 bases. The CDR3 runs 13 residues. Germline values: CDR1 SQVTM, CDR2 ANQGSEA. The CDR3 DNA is TGCAGCGGCACACAGGGGGGCGCCGAAAAACTGTTTTTT. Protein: CSGTQGGAEKLFF.

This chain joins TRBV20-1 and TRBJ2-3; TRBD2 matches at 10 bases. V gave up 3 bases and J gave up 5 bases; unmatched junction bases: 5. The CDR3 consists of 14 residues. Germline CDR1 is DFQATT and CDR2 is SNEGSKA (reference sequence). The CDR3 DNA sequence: TGCAGTGCTAGTCTAGCGGGGGAGGGAGATACGCAGTATTTT. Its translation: CSASLAGEGDTQYF.

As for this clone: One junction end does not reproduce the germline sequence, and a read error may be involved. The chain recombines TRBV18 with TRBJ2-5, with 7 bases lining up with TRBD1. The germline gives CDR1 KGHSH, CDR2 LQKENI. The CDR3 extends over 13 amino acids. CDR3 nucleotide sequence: TGTGCCACCTCAACAGGGGAGCAAGAGACCCAGTACTTC. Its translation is CATSTGEQETQYF. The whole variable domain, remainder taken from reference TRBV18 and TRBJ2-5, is NAGVMQNPRHLVRRRGQEARLRCSPMKGHSHVYWYRQLPEEGLKFMVYLQKENIIDESGMPKERFSAEFPKEGPSILRIQQVVRGDSAAYFCATSTGEQETQYFGPGTRLLVL.

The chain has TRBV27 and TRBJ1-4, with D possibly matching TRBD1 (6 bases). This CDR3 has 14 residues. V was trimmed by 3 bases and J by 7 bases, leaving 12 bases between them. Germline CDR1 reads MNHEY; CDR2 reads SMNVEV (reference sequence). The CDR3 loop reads CASSFSDRTEKLFF. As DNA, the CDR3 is TGTGCCAGCAGTTTCTCAGACAGGACTGAAAAACTGTTTTTT.

CDR3 protein: CASSPRGDSGEADTQYF. DNA of the CDR3: TGTGCCAGCAGCCCCCGGGGGGATAGCGGGGAAGCAGATACGCAGTATTTT. The rearrangement joins TRBV11-3 to TRBJ2-3; 8 nucleotides align to TRBD2. The V and J ends lost 5 bases and 4 bases, in that order; junction bases with no gene match: 14. Germline CDR1 and CDR2: SGHNT and YENEEA. The CDR3 has 17 residues.

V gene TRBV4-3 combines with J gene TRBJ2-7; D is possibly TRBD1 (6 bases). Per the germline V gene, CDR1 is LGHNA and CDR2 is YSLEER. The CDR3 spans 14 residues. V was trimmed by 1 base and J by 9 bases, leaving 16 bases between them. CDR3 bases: TGCGCCAGCAGCCAAGCCCCTCAGGGGCGAGGGCAGTACTTC. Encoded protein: CASSQAPQGRGQYF.

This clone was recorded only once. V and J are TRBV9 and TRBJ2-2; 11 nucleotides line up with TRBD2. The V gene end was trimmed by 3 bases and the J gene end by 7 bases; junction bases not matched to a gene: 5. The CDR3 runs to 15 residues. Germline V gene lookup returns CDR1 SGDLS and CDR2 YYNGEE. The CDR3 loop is CASSATSGAYGELFF. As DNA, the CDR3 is TGTGCCAGCAGCGCGACTAGCGGGGCGTACGGGGAGCTGTTTTTT.

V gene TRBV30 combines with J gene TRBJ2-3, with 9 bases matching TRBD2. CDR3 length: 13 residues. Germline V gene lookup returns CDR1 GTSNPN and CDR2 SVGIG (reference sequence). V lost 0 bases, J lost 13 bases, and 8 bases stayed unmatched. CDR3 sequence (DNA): TGTGCCTGGAGTGTTGGGGAGCGGGGGGTGGAGTATTTT. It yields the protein CAWSVGERGVEYF. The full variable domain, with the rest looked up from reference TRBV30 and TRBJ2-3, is SQTIHQWPATLVQPVGSPLSLECTVEGTSNPNLYWYRQAAGRGLQLLFYSVGIGQISSEVPQNLSASRPQDRQFILSSKKLLLSDSGFYLCAWSVGERGVEYFGPGTRLTVL.

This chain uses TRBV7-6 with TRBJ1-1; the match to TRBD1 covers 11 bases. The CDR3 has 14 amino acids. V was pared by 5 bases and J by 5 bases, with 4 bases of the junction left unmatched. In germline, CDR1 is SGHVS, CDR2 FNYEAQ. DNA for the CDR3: TGTGCCAGCAGCCTCGGACAGGGGGCTACTGAAGCTTTCTTT. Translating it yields CASSLGQGATEAFF.

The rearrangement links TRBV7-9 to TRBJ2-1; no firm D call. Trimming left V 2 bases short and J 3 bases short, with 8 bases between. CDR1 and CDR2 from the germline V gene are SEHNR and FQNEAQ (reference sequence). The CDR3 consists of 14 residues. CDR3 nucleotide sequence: TGTGCCAGCAGCTTATCTAGTAGCTACAATGAGCAGTTCTTC. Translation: CASSLSSSYNEQFF.

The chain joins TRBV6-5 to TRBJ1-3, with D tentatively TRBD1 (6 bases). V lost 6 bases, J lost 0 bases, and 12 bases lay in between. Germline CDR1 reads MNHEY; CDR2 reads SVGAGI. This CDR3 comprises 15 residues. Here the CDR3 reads CASRGQPYSGNTIYF. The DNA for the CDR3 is TGTGCCAGCAGAGGACAGCCCTACTCTGGAAACACCATATATTTT.

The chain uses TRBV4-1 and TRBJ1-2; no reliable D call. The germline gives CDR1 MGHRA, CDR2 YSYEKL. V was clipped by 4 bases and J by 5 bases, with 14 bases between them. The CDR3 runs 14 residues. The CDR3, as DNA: TGCGCCAGCAGCCTGACCTCAGGATCTTATGGCTACACCTTC. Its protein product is CASSLTSGSYGYTF.

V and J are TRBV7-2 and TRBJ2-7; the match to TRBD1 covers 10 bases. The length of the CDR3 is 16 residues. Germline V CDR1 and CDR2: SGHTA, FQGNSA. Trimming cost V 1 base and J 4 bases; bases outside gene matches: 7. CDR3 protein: CASSLVALGQGYEQYF. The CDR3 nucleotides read TGTGCCAGCAGCTTAGTTGCCTTGGGACAGGGGTACGAGCAGTACTTC. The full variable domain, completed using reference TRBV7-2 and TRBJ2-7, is GAGVSQSPSNKVTEKGKDVELRCDPISGHTALYWYRQSLGQGLEFLIYFQGNSAPDKSGLPSDRFSAERTGGSVSTLTIQRTQQEDSAVYLCASSLVALGQGYEQYFGPGTRLTVT.

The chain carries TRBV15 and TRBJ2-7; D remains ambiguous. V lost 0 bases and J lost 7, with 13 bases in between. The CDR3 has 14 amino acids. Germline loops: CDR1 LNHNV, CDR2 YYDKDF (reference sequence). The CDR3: CATSRDKVAMEQYF. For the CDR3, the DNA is TGTGCCACCAGCAGAGATAAGGTAGCCATGGAGCAGTACTTC. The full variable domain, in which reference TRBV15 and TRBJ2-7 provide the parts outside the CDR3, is DAMVIQNPRYQVTQFGKPVTLSCSQTLNHNVMYWYQQKSSQAPKLLFHYYDKDFNNEADTPDNFQSRRPNTSFCFLDIRSPGLGDTAMYLCATSRDKVAMEQYFGPGTRLTVT.

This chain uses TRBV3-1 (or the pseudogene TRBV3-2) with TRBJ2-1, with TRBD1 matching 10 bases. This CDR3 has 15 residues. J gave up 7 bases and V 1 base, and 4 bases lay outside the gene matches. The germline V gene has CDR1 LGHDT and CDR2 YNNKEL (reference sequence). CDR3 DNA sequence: TGTGCCAGCAGCCAAGTTGGACAGGGGGGGAATGAGCAGTTCTTC. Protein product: CASSQVGQGGNEQFF.

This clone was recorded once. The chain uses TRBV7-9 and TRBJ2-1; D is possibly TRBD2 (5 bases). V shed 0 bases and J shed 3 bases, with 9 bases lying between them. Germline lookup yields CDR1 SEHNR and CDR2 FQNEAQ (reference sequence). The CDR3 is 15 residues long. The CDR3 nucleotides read TGTGCCAGCAGCTTAGCAGGCGGGCTCTACAATGAGCAGTTCTTC. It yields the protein CASSLAGGLYNEQFF.

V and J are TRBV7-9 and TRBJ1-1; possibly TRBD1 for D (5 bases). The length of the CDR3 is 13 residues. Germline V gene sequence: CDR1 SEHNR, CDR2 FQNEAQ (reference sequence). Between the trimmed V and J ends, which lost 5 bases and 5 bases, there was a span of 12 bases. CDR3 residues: CASSALQETEAFF. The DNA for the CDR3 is TGTGCCAGCAGCGCCCTACAGGAGACTGAAGCTTTCTTT. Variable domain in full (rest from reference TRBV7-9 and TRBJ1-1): DTGVSQNPRHKITKRGQNVTFRCDPISEHNRLYWYRQTLGQGPEFLTYFQNEAQLEKSRLLSDRFSAERPKGSFSTLEIQRTEQGDSAMYLCASSALQETEAFFGQGTRLTVV.

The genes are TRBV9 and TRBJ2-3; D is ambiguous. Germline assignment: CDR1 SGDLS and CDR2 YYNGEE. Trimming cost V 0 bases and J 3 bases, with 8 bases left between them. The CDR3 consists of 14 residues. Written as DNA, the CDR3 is TGTGCCAGCAGCGTAGAGAGCTCAACAGATACGCAGTATTTT. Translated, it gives CASSVESSTDTQYF.

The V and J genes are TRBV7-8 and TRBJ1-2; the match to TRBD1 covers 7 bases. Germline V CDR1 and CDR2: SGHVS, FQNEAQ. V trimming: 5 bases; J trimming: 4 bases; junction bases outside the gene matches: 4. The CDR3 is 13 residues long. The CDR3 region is CASSPGTAYGYTF. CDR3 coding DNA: TGTGCCAGCAGCCCTGGGACAGCCTATGGCTACACCTTC. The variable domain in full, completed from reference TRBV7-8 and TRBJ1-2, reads GAGVSQSPRYKVAKRGQDVALRCDPISGHVSLFWYQQALGQGPEFLTYFQNEAQLDKSGLPSDRFFAERPEGSVSTLKIQRTQQEDSAVYLCASSPGTAYGYTFGSGTRLTVV.

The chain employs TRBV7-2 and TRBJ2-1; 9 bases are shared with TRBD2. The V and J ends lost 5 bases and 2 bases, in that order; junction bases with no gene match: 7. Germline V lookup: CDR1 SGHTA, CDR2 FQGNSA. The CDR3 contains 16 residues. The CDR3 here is CASSRAGGGAYNEQFF. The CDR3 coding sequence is TGTGCCAGCAGCAGAGCCGGCGGGGGGGCCTACAATGAGCAGTTCTTC.

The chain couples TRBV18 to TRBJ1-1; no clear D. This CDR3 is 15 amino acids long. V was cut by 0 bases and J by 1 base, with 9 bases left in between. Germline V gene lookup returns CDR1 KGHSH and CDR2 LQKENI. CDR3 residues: CASSPPLQTNTEAFF. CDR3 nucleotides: TGTGCCAGCTCACCACCCTTACAGACGAACACTGAAGCTTTCTTT.

The CDR3 sequence: CASSPVAGFSNYGYTF. Written as DNA, the CDR3 is TGTGCCAGCAGTCCCGTCGCAGGTTTCAGCAACTATGGCTACACCTTC. J is TRBJ1-2 and V is TRBV7-2, with D unresolved. CDR3 length equals 16 residues. Germline lookup yields CDR1 SGHTA and CDR2 FQGNSA. V gave up 6 bases and J gave up 2 bases, with 19 bases separating them.

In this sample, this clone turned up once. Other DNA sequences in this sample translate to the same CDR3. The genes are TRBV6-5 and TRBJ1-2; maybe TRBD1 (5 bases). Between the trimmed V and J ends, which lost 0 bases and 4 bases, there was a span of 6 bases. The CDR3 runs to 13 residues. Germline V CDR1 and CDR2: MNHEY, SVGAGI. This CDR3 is CASSYSGGYGYTF. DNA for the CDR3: TGTGCCAGCAGTTACTCCGGGGGCTATGGCTACACCTTC.